The clone carrying this TCR beta chain has just a few counts. Its antigen is still unknown. These data originate in a study of PD-1 blockade in classical Hodgkin lymphoma. Study information: The patients were dosed with nivolumab 3 mg/kg, infused intravenously every 2 weeks. Study-wide results and limits: Before treatment, complete responders showed about the same diversity as newly diagnosed patients.

Data came from immunoSEQ multiplex PCR; TCRdb stores just in-frame clones and leaves some out. The sample contains 45,000 or so clones, around 80% of which appear only once. This CDR3 has 12 residues. V lost 1 base to trimming and J lost 6 bases, with 6 bases between them. Germline CDR1 is SGHAT and CDR2 is FQNNGV. Time point: cycle 4 day 1 (C4D1), after about 6 weeks of nivolumab. Relapse was seen in all patients after autologous stem cell transplantation, and brentuximab vedotin exposure was variable. The material sequenced was peripheral blood mononuclear cells (PBMCs), taken before the fourth cycle of nivolumab. The V and J genes are TRBV11-2 and TRBJ1-2; D is perhaps TRBD1 (5 bases). The source is a human donor with classical Hodgkin lymphoma. CDR3 loop: CASSLGRDGYTF. CDR3 nucleotide sequence: TGTGCCAGCAGCTTAGGCAGGGATGGCTACACCTTC.